These 27 T cell receptor beta chains originate from one sample sequenced in a study of HIV-infected patients and healthy controls. From the 5' RACE reads, TCRdb called clonotypes with MiXCR, one entry per CDR3 protein. This sample carries around 64,000 distinct CDR3 sequences, less than 20% of them seen once, and the ten largest clones take 5.5% to 7%. The sequencing sample was made of CD4+ T cells from blood. Receptors were obtained from a human donor in good health.

Only a few counts were recorded for this clonotype. The chain employs TRBV7-2 and TRBJ2-3; tentative D call: TRBD1 (5 bases). The CDR3 has 16 amino acids. Trimming cost V 4 bases and J 0 bases, with 14 bases left between them. From germline, CDR1 is SGHTA and CDR2 FQGNSA. The chain's CDR3 is CASSSLGQASTDTQYF. The DNA of the CDR3 is TGTGCCAGCAGCTCTTTGGGGCAGGCGAGCACAGATACGCAGTATTTT.

The V and J genes are TRBV6-5 and TRBJ2-3; D remains ambiguous. Trimming took 5 bases from V and 2 from J, leaving 11 bases between them. The CDR3 has 14 amino acids. From germline, CDR1 is MNHEY and CDR2 SVGAGI. The DNA for the CDR3 is TGTGCCAGCAGTCCCGGTGGGGTCACAGATACGCAGTATTTT. It translates to CASSPGGVTDTQYF.

The rearrangement joins TRBV7-2 to TRBJ2-5, with D possibly matching TRBD2 (6 bases). The CDR3 is made up of 14 amino acids. Trimming shortened V by 5 bases and J by 0 bases, and 10 bases separated the two germline ends. Germline V CDR1 and CDR2: SGHTA, FQGNSA. CDR3 bases: TGTGCCAGCAGCGTCGGGGGTAACCAAGAGACCCAGTACTTC. This encodes CASSVGGNQETQYF.

This clonotype was recorded many times. The chain couples TRBV6-2 or TRBV6-3 to TRBJ1-4, with TRBD1 matching over 10 bases. The CDR3 is 16 amino acids. In germline, CDR1 is MNHEY, CDR2 SVGEGT. The ends lost 6 bases at V and 10 bases at J; junction bases unmatched: 14. CDR3 DNA: TGTGCCAGCAGACTAAGAGCCGGGACAGGGGCGAGAAAACTGTTTTTT. Amino acids: CASRLRAGTGARKLFF.

This clonotype was counted many times. The chain has TRBV29-1 and TRBJ2-7; D perhaps matches TRBD1 (6 bases). Looked up from germline, CDR1 is SQVTM and CDR2 is ANQGSEA. The germline V and J ends were trimmed by 5 bases and 1 base, with 15 bases remaining between them. This CDR3 contains 14 residues. The CDR3 is CSVPKQGLSYEQYF. The CDR3 region has the DNA TGCAGCGTTCCCAAGCAGGGGTTGTCCTACGAGCAGTACTTC.

The chain uses TRBV19 and TRBJ1-2, with D maybe TRBD1 (6 bases). The length of the CDR3 is 14 residues. The germline V gene encodes CDR1 LNHDA and CDR2 SQIVND (reference sequence). V lost 0 bases, J lost 8 bases, and 13 bases lay in between. The CDR3 loop is CASSIDWTDGGYTF. CDR3 DNA sequence: TGTGCCAGTAGTATAGATTGGACAGACGGCGGCTACACCTTC.

This clonotype was detected a few times. The V and J genes are TRBV29-1 and TRBJ1-1, with unresolved D. Per germline, CDR1 SQVTM and CDR2 ANQGSEA. The V end was cut by 5 bases, the J end by 1 base, with 11 bases between. CDR3 length: 13 residues. The CDR3 coding sequence is TGCAGCGTTCAACCCCGGGGGAACACTGAAGCTTTCTTT. This translates into CSVQPRGNTEAFF.

This clonotype was picked up a small number of times. This chain links TRBV6-2 or TRBV6-3 with TRBJ2-1, with TRBD2 matching over 7 bases. Per the germline V gene, CDR1 is MNHEY and CDR2 is SVGEGT. Trimming took 8 bases from V and 3 from J; bases not matched to a gene: 4. CDR3 length equals 13 residues. The CDR3 loop is CASGTTHYNEQFF. CDR3 sequence (DNA): TGTGCCAGCGGGACTACCCACTACAATGAGCAGTTCTTC.

This clonotype showed up many times. The chain joins TRBV3-1 to TRBJ2-1; 12 bases line up with TRBD2. V lost 5 bases and J lost 10; bases outside the gene matches: 9. CDR3 size: 15 residues. Germline loops: CDR1 LGHDT, CDR2 YNNKEL (reference sequence). The CDR3: CASSTTSGRSGEQFF. The DNA for the CDR3 is TGTGCCAGCAGCACCACTAGCGGGAGGAGTGGAGAGCAGTTCTTC.

This clonotype was found many times. The CDR3 nucleotides are TGTGCCAGCAGTTTATTCGCGACAGGAGGCACAGATACGCAGTATTTT. It yields the protein CASSLFATGGTDTQYF. The chain has TRBV27 and TRBJ2-3, with a weak D call TRBD1 (6 bases). CDR1 and CDR2 from the germline V gene are MNHEY and SMNVEV (reference sequence). The V gene lost 1 base and the J gene lost 1 base, with 12 bases spanning the gap. The CDR3 is 16 amino acids.

This clonotype has a handful of counts. This rearrangement joins TRBV20-1 to TRBJ1-5, with 8 bases fitting TRBD1. Germline loops: CDR1 DFQATT, CDR2 SNEGSKA (reference sequence). V shed 7 bases and J 3 bases; nucleotides not matched to a gene: 5. This CDR3 has 13 amino acids. CDR3 coding DNA: TGCAGTGTCCCCAGGGGGCCCAATCAGCCCCAGCATTTT. Encoded protein: CSVPRGPNQPQHF.

This rearrangement joins TRBV7-9 to TRBJ2-5; the D is unclear. V was clipped by 5 bases and J by 2 bases, with 12 bases between them. This CDR3 is 14 amino acids long. Looked up from germline, CDR1 is SEHNR and CDR2 is FQNEAQ (reference sequence). CDR3 loop: CASSLGNSQETQYF. The CDR3 nucleotides read TGTGCCAGCAGCCTAGGGAACTCACAAGAGACCCAGTACTTC.

This clonotype was counted ten times or more. CDR3 bases: TGTGCCAGCAGCCTCTCCTCGACACCGCTCTATGGCTACACCTTC. Residues: CASSLSSTPLYGYTF. This chain connects TRBV7-2 to TRBJ1-2; D gene unclear. V was clipped by 5 bases and J by 4 bases, with 17 bases between them. The CDR3 consists of 15 residues. Germline V lookup: CDR1 SGHTA, CDR2 FQGNSA. Complete variable domain (other parts from reference TRBV7-2 and TRBJ1-2): GAGVSQSPSNKVTEKGKDVELRCDPISGHTALYWYRQSLGQGLEFLIYFQGNSAPDKSGLPSDRFSAERTGGSVSTLTIQRTQQEDSAVYLCASSLSSTPLYGYTFGSGTRLTVV.

The chain is built from TRBV5-6 and TRBJ1-6; 8 bases match TRBD1. The CDR3 has 14 residues. The junction had 7 bases not matched to a gene; V was cut back by 5 bases and J by 9 bases. Germline V lookup: CDR1 SGHDT, CDR2 YYEEEE. The CDR3 region is CASRTRTGPSPLHF. Here the CDR3 DNA reads TGTGCCAGCAGGACCAGGACAGGGCCTTCACCCCTCCACTTT.

This clonotype was observed many times. The genes are TRBV7-3 and TRBJ2-1; either TRBD1 or TRBD2 may supply D (5 bases each). Trimming cost V 6 bases and J 10 bases, with 13 bases left between them. The CDR3 extends over 12 amino acids. Germline lookup yields CDR1 SGHTA and CDR2 FQGTGA. CDR3 DNA sequence: TGTGCCAGCAGTCCGGGGCCCGGCGAGCAGTTCTTC. Translation gives CASSPGPGEQFF.

The chain recombines TRBV29-1 with TRBJ1-1; the D gene is possibly TRBD1 (6 bases). The CDR3 is 14 amino acids. Germline V lookup: CDR1 SQVTM, CDR2 ANQGSEA. Trimming removed 6 bases from V and 0 bases from J, with 14 bases in between. CDR3 amino acids: CSVKNRAMNTEAFF. CDR3 coding DNA: TGCAGCGTAAAGAACAGGGCTATGAACACTGAAGCTTTCTTT. The full variable domain, in which reference TRBV29-1 and TRBJ1-1 provide the parts outside the CDR3, is SAVISQKPSRDICQRGTSLTIQCQVDSQVTMMFWYRQQPGQSLTLIATANQGSEATYESGFVIDKFPISRPNLTFSTLTVSNMSPEDSSIYLCSVKNRAMNTEAFFGQGTRLTVV.

V usage is TRBV6-1 and J usage is TRBJ2-5; no definite D call. Trimming shortened V by 6 bases and J by 3 bases, and 17 bases separated the two germline ends. This CDR3 has 15 amino acids. Looked up from germline, CDR1 is MNHNS and CDR2 is SASEGT. CDR3 sequence (DNA): TGTGCCAGCAGATTTAATCACGACTCGGAAGAGACCCAGTACTTC. Protein: CASRFNHDSEETQYF.

This sequence joins TRBV20-1 and TRBJ2-3; D perhaps matches TRBD2 (6 bases). The germline CDR1 and CDR2 sequences are DFQATT and SNEGSKA (reference sequence). V dropped 6 bases and J dropped 1 base, with 14 bases sitting between them. The CDR3 covers 14 residues. The CDR3 spells CSAIPGEGTDTQYF. Written as DNA, the CDR3 is TGCAGTGCAATACCGGGAGAAGGCACAGATACGCAGTATTTT.

This clonotype was counted at least ten times. V usage is TRBV6-5 and J usage is TRBJ2-3; the D gene is possibly TRBD2 (5 bases). V dropped 6 bases and J dropped 2 bases, with 12 bases sitting between them. The germline gives CDR1 MNHEY, CDR2 SVGAGI. The CDR3 consists of 14 residues. This chain's CDR3 is CASSSRGLTDTQYF. In DNA, the CDR3 is TGTGCCAGCAGCTCGCGCGGACTCACAGATACGCAGTATTTT.

The chain is built from TRBV2 and TRBJ1-5; the match to TRBD1 covers 7 bases. V trimming: 4 bases; J trimming: 7 bases; junction bases outside the gene matches: 7. The CDR3 totals 14 residues. Germline V gene lookup returns CDR1 SNHLY and CDR2 FYNNEI. The CDR3 DNA follows: TGTGCCAGCAGTGGGGACAGCCAGTACCAGCCCCAGCATTTT. Amino acid sequence: CASSGDSQYQPQHF.

This clonotype has only a few counts. This rearrangement joins TRBV6-2 or TRBV6-3 to TRBJ2-6; D remains ambiguous. From germline, CDR1 is MNHEY and CDR2 SVGEGT. Trimming took 4 bases from V and 2 from J, leaving 6 bases between them. The CDR3 runs to 14 residues. The CDR3 is CASSFTTGANVLTF. The DNA for the CDR3 is TGTGCCAGCAGTTTCACGACTGGGGCCAACGTCCTGACTTTC.

This clonotype was seen only once. The J gene is TRBJ1-2, the V gene TRBV29-1; D call uncertain. The CDR3 runs to 16 residues. With 5 bases removed from V and 4 bases from J, the gap between germline ends came to 23 bases. The germline V gene encodes CDR1 SQVTM and CDR2 ANQGSEA. CDR3 bases: TGCAGCGTTCCAACGTTTCCGGACGTAATCGGCTATGGCTACACCTTC. Encoded protein: CSVPTFPDVIGYGYTF.

This clonotype was recorded many times. The chain links TRBV11-2 to TRBJ2-1; D may be TRBD1 (7 bases). CDR3 size: 15 residues. V lost 5 bases, J lost 7 bases, and 18 bases lay in between. The V gene's germline CDR1 is SGHAT and CDR2 FQNNGV. The CDR3 region is CASSPGGTAWNEQFF. CDR3 in DNA: TGTGCCAGCAGCCCAGGAGGGACAGCTTGGAATGAGCAGTTCTTC.

There are a few counts of this clonotype. V usage is TRBV25-1 and J usage is TRBJ1-2, with a tentative D call TRBD1 (5 bases). Trimming removed 6 bases from V and 4 bases from J, with 12 bases in between. The CDR3 sequence is 13 residues long. The germline gives CDR1 MGHDK, CDR2 SYGVNS. For the CDR3, the DNA is TGTGCCAGCAGCGGACACCTTTCCTATGGCTACACCTTC. It codes for CASSGHLSYGYTF.

As for this clonotype: Given the absence of the conserved phenylalanine or tryptophan at the CDR3 end, a read error is likely. The chain couples TRBV11-1 to TRBJ1-6; the D gene is possibly TRBD1 (5 bases). V was clipped by 8 bases and J by 7 bases, with 15 bases between them. Germline V gene lookup returns CDR1 SGHAT and CDR2 FQDESV (reference sequence). The CDR3 is made up of 14 amino acids. The CDR3 loop is CASVETAMNSPLHY. CDR3 sequence (DNA): TGTGCCAGCGTAGAGACAGCCATGAATTCACCCCTCCACTAT.

The V and J genes are TRBV29-1 and TRBJ1-2; 10 bases match TRBD1. Trimming removed 0 bases from V and 4 bases from J; junction bases left unmatched: 8. Germline values: CDR1 SQVTM, CDR2 ANQGSEA. This CDR3 contains 16 residues. In DNA, the CDR3 is TGCAGCGTTGAAGATCGGGGGACAGGGGTGACCTATGGCTACACCTTC. Translation: CSVEDRGTGVTYGYTF.

There are a few counts of this clonotype. V usage is TRBV29-1 and J usage is TRBJ2-3; TRBD2 matches 13 bases. This CDR3 is built from 18 residues. J gave up 4 bases and V 6 bases, and 16 bases lay outside the gene matches. In germline, CDR1 is SQVTM, CDR2 ANQGSEA. CDR3 sequence reads: CSVSTSGGALNPPDTQYF. The CDR3 nucleotides read TGCAGCGTCTCCACTAGCGGGGGGGCCTTAAACCCCCCAGATACGCAGTATTTT.